This TCR beta chain was documented in a study of CD8 T cells in Susac syndrome. Germline V gene sequence: CDR1 LNHDA, CDR2 SQIVND (reference sequence). The V and J ends lost 6 bases and 7 bases, in that order; junction bases with no gene match: 9. There are 14 residues in the CDR3. Reverse transcription used about 0.45 to 1 ug RNA and random hexamers. Via MiXCR, TCRdb re-called the immunoSEQ multiplex PCR reads, giving one row per CDR3 protein. The sample records 120,000 or so distinct CDR3 sequences, 96% being singletons. V gene TRBV19 combines with J gene TRBJ1-2; 9 bases map to TRBD1. The specimen sequenced was CD4+ T cells from PBMCs. This receptor was identified in a human donor with Susac syndrome. CDR3 sequence (DNA): TGTGCCAGTAGCCTGGACAGGGGAATCGGTGGCTACACCTTC. It yields the protein CASSLDRGIGGYTF.